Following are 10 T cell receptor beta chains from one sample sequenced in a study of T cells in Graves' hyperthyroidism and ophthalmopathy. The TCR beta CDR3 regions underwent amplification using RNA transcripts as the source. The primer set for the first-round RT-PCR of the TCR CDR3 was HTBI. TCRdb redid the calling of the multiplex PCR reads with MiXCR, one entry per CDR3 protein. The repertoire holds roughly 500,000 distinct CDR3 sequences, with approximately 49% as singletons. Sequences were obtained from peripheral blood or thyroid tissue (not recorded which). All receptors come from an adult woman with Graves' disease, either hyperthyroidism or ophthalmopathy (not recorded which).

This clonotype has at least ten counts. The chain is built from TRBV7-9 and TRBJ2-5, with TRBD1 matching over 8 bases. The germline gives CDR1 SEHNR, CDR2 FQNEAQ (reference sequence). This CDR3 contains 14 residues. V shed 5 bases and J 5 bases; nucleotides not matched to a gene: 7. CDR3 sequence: CASSPTGGMETQYF. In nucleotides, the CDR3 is TGTGCCAGCAGCCCAACAGGGGGTATGGAGACCCAGTACTTC.

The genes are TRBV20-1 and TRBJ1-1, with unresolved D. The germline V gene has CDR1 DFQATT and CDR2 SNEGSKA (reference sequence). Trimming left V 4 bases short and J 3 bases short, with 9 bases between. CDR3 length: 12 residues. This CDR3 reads CSAKGEYTEAFF. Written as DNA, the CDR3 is TGCAGTGCTAAGGGAGAGTACACTGAAGCTTTCTTT.

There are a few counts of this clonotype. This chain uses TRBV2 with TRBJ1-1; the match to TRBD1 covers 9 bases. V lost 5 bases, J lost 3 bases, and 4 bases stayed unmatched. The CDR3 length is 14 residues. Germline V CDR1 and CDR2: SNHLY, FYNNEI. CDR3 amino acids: CASSSGTGYTEAFF. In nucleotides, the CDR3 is TGTGCCAGCAGTTCCGGGACAGGGTACACTGAAGCTTTCTTT.

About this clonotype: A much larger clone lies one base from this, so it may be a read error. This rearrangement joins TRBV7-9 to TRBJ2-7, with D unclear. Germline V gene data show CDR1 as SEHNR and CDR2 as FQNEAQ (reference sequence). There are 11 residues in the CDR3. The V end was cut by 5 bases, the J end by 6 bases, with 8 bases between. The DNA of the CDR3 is TGTGCCAGCAGCCGCATGAGCGAGCAGTACTTC. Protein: CASSRMSEQYF.

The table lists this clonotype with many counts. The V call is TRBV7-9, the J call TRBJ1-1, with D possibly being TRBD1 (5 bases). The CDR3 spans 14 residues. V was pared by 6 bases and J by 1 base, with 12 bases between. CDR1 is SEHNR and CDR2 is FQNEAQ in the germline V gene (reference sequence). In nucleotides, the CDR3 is TGTGCCAGCAGGAAGGGACCGCAGAACACTGAAGCTTTCTTT. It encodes CASRKGPQNTEAFF.

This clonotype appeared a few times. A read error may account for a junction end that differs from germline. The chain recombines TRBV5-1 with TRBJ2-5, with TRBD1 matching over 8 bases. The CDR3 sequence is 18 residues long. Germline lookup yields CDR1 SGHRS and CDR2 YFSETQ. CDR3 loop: CASSLEGQGAGYVGTQYF. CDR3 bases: TGTGCCAGCAGCTTGGAAGGACAGGGTGCGGGTTATGTAGGGACCCAGTACTTC. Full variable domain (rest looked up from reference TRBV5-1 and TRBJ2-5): KAGVTQTPRYLIKTRGQQVTLSCSPISGHRSVSWYQQTPGQGLQFLFEYFSETQRNKGNFPGRFSGRQFSNSRSEMNVSTLELGDSALYLCASSLEGQGAGYVGTQYFGPGTRLLVL.

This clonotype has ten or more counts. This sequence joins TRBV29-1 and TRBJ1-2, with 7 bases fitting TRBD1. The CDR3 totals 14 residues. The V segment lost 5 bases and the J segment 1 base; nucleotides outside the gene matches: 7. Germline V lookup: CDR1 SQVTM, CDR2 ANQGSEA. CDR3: CSVSETGHNYGYTF. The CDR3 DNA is TGCAGCGTTTCAGAGACAGGGCATAACTATGGCTACACCTTC.

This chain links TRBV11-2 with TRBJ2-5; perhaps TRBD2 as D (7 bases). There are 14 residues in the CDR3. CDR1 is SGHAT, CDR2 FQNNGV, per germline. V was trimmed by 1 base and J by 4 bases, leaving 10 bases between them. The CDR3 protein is CASSLGEGGETQYF. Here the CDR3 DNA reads TGTGCCAGCAGCTTAGGGGAGGGGGGAGAGACCCAGTACTTC.

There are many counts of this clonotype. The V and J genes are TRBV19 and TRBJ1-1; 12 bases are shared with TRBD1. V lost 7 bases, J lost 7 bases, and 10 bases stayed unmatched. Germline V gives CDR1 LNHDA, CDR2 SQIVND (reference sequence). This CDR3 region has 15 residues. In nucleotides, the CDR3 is TGTGCCAGTACCCCTGGGACAGGGGGCTCAGGTGAAGCTTTCTTT. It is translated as CASTPGTGGSGEAFF.

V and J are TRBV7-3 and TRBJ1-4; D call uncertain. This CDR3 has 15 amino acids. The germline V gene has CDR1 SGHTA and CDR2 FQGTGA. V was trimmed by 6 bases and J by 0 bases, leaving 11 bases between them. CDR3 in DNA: TGTGCCAGCAGTGAACTTGGGACAACTAATGAAAAACTGTTTTTT. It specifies CASSELGTTNEKLFF.